The clone carrying this T cell receptor (beta chain) was picked up a small number of times. Its target is not known. The sample originates from a study of CD8+ T cells in alopecia areata. General study points: Normal-skin resident alphabeta T cells also appear among scalp sample sequences.

Noted treatment: oral pan-JAK inhibitor, 5-10 mg twice daily. Germline CDR1 reads GTSNPN; CDR2 reads SVGIG (reference sequence). V lost 3 bases and J lost 5, with 11 bases in between. CDR3 length: 13 residues. In each case, RNA was isolated and then reverse transcribed into cDNA as the sequencing template. Assay: immunoSEQ multiplex PCR; the TCRdb copy retains only in-frame clones and omits some. The sample has about 210,000 clones, roughly two fifths seen once. V usage is TRBV30 and J usage is TRBJ2-1; D gene unclear. The sample here was CD4+ T cells sorted from blood, taken around week 31, from a patient treated with tofacitinib. This TCR was sampled from a human donor with alopecia areata. The CDR3 region has the DNA TGTGCCTGGAGACGAGACAACGACAATGAGCAGTTCTTC. It is translated as CAWRRDNDNEQFF.